The sequence of this T cell receptor beta chain was determined in a study of naive and memory T cell subsets. Broader study findings: Especially in CD8 cells, naive repertoires contained a few larger clonotypes, possibly CD45RA-re-expressing memory cells. Over 95% of naive TCR sequences appeared only once after error correction, unlike memory subsets.

The germline CDR1 and CDR2 sequences are LNHNV and YYDKDF (reference sequence). Trimming pared 0 bases from V and 8 bases from J, leaving 10 bases between. This CDR3 contains 14 residues. CMV status came from CD4+ IFNgamma after overnight CMV lysate stimulation. The beta constant-region primer was an equimolar mix of two oligonucleotides covering TRBC1 and TRBC2. The ligated cDNA underwent four PCR rounds using SP2 and nested alpha and beta constant-region primers. Via MiXCR, TCRdb re-called the UMI-ligation and nested PCR reads, giving one row per CDR3 protein. The profile covers about 100,000 distinct CDR3 sequences, with approximately 15% appearing a single time and 2.5% to 3.5% taken by the ten largest. Note on this clonotype: Its antigen is undetermined.

The rearrangement uses TRBV15 and TRBJ1-4, with D unclear. The source of this sequence is a human donor in good health. Sequences were obtained from naive CD8+ T cells from blood. The CDR3 coding sequence is TGTGCCACCAGCAGAGATGGCACCCTAGAAAAACTGTTTTTT. It yields the protein CATSRDGTLEKLFF.